This T cell receptor (beta chain) was captured by sequencing in a study of shared clonotypes between healthy human individuals. The study's findings and limits: It was observed that roughly 5% of naive CD4 clonotypes were shared across several donors.

Trimming removed 3 bases from V and 5 bases from J, with 11 bases in between. Germline CDR1 is SGHRS and CDR2 is YFSETQ. The CDR3 totals 13 residues. It was across several immunoSEQ plates that each subset's genomic DNA was evenly split. Sequencing was performed with immunoSEQ multiplex PCR; in TCRdb, only in-frame clones are kept and a portion is missing. The table shows about 2.4 million clones, with around nine tenths occurring only once. Remarks on this clone: Antigen specificity is unknown.

This TCR was sampled from a man younger than 35 in good health. The genes are TRBV5-1 and TRBJ2-5, with a possible D match to TRBD2 (6 bases). Sequenced input: naive CD4+ T cells sorted from blood. Specified subset: CD45RA+ positively selected. This CDR3 is CASSSTSRETQYF. CDR3 in DNA: TGCGCCAGCAGCTCTACTAGCAGGGAGACCCAGTACTTC.